This record concerns one T cell receptor (beta chain) sequence. PCR involved 60 Vbeta and 13 Jbeta primers. The protocol was immunoSEQ multiplex PCR, while the TCRdb copy is restricted to in-frame clones and leaves out a portion. The repertoire holds about 90,000 clones, with 62% as singletons. The data belong to a study of cytomegalovirus exposure and HLA in healthy donors. Sequencing was done on a sample of PBMCs. This receptor was identified in a woman aged 25-40 years in good health and CMV-seropositive.

DNA of the CDR3: TGTGCCAGCAGCGACAGGGTACTACTCAATGAGCAGTTCTTC. Encoded protein: CASSDRVLLNEQFF. The chain is built from TRBV5-4 and TRBJ2-1; 7 bases line up with TRBD1. Losses at the gene ends were 4 bases for V and 6 bases for J; bases not matched to a gene: 7. CDR3 length: 14 amino acids. The germline CDR1 and CDR2 sequences are SGHNT and YYREEE (reference sequence).